The rows below give T cell receptor beta chains drawn from one sample of a study of T cells after yellow fever vaccination. TCRdb ran MiXCR on the 5' RACE reads and lists one entry per CDR3 protein. The table records some 320,000 distinct CDR3 sequences, approximately 4% of them present only once. The starting material was PBMCs, obtained 15 days after the yellow fever booster vaccination. All receptors come from a man aged 18 to 29 who received the YFV17D yellow fever vaccine. Each CDR3 is given with its conserved first and last residue. Fields, in order: V gene, J gene, D gene, clone size, CDR3 protein, CDR3 DNA. D genes are given only for firm matches. Clone size, where shown, is once, few, many, or a class for clones that have expanded.

TRBV4-3	TRBJ1-1	.	few	CASSQDSYPEAFF	TGCGCCAGCAGCCAAGATTCATACCCTGAAGCTTTCTTT
TRBV4-3	TRBJ1-1	.	many	CASSQDYVIISEAFF	TGCGCCAGCAGCCAAGATTACGTTATTATAAGTGAAGCTTTCTTT
TRBV7-3	TRBJ2-1	.	.	CASSLSVEYNEQFF	TGTGCCAGCAGCTTATCGGTAGAGTACAATGAGCAGTTCTTC
TRBV6-6	TRBJ1-3	.	many	CASSYSGGNTIYF	TGTGCCAGCAGTTACTCAGGTGGAAACACCATATATTTT
TRBV12-3/TRBV12-4	TRBJ2-3	.	.	CASSRDGGGSDTQYF	TGTGCCAGCAGCCGAGACGGGGGAGGATCAGATACGCAGTATTTT
TRBV18	TRBJ2-7	.	.	CASSSGHDYEQYF	TGTGCCAGCTCGTCGGGACACGACTACGAGCAGTACTTC
TRBV27	TRBJ1-5	TRBD1	.	CASRTGHQPQHF	TGTGCCAGCAGGACAGGGCATCAGCCCCAGCATTTT
TRBV16	TRBJ2-7	.	.	CASSRLSYEQYF	TGTGCCAGCAGCCGCCTCAGCTACGAGCAGTACTTC
TRBV12-3/TRBV12-4	TRBJ1-6	TRBD1	few	CASSLSGTGRFLHF	TGTGCCAGCAGTTTAAGCGGGACAGGGCGGTTCCTCCACTTT
TRBV5-1	TRBJ1-2	.	many	CASSLDKNYGYTF	TGCGCCAGCAGCTTGGATAAAAACTATGGCTACACCTTC
TRBV6-2/TRBV6-3	TRBJ1-1	.	many	CASSLSLGRKNTEAFF	TGTGCCAGCAGCCTAAGCCTTGGACGGAAGAACACTGAAGCTTTCTTT
TRBV7-6	TRBJ2-6	.	.	CASSSPFRRGANVLTF	TGTGCCAGCAGCTCTCCGTTCAGACGTGGGGCCAACGTCCTGACTTTC
TRBV3-1	TRBJ2-3	TRBD2	many	CASSHARGGTDTQYF	TGTGCCAGCAGCCACGCGCGGGGGGGCACAGATACGCAGTATTTT
TRBV20-1	TRBJ2-1	.	many	CSARKYNEQFF	TGCAGTGCGAGGAAGTACAATGAGCAGTTCTTC
TRBV7-2	TRBJ1-5	.	many	CASSPDKGARPQHF	TGTGCCAGCAGCCCTGACAAAGGGGCCCGGCCCCAGCATTTT
TRBV19	TRBJ1-1	.	few	CASSSQPATEAFF	TGTGCCAGTAGTTCCCAGCCGGCCACTGAAGCTTTCTTT
TRBV4-2	TRBJ1-4	.	many	CASSQFSENEKLFF	TGTGCCAGCAGCCAATTCTCGGAGAATGAAAAACTGTTTTTT
TRBV5-1	TRBJ2-7	.	few	CASSLEVRVIDEQYF	TGCGCCAGCAGCTTGGAGGTCAGGGTGATTGACGAGCAGTACTTC
TRBV10-2	TRBJ2-7	TRBD1	many	CASSEDRVVYEQYF	TGCGCCAGCAGTGAAGACAGGGTGGTCTACGAGCAGTACTTC
TRBV24-1	TRBJ2-1	TRBD2	few	CATSDRTSGDNEQFF	TGTGCCACCAGTGACAGGACTAGCGGGGACAATGAGCAGTTCTTC
TRBV4-1	TRBJ1-3	.	few	CASSQDTAASAGNTIYF	TGCGCCAGCAGCCAAGATACGGCCGCTTCGGCTGGAAACACCATATATTTT
TRBV12-3/TRBV12-4	TRBJ2-7	.	.	CASSSQGGTYEQYF	TGTGCCAGCAGTTCGCAGGGTGGAACCTACGAGCAGTACTTC
TRBV19	TRBJ2-3	.	many	CASSRQTGTDTQYF	TGTGCCAGTAGTAGACAGACGGGCACAGATACGCAGTATTTT
TRBV5-1	TRBJ2-5	TRBD2	many	CASTRSGGVEETQYF	TGCGCCAGCACACGGAGCGGGGGAGTAGAAGAGACCCAGTACTTC
TRBV10-3	TRBJ1-1	TRBD1	few	CAIATGVNTEAFF	TGTGCCATCGCCACAGGGGTGAACACTGAAGCTTTCTTT
TRBV4-3	TRBJ2-2	TRBD1	few	CASSHGGTGGFGELFF	TGCGCCAGCAGCCACGGCGGGACAGGGGGCTTCGGGGAGCTGTTTTTT
TRBV4-1	TRBJ2-3	.	many	CASSPLPGTDTQYF	TGCGCCAGCAGCCCCCTACCAGGCACAGATACGCAGTATTTT
TRBV6-5	TRBJ2-3	TRBD2	few	CASTGGGGRDTQYF	TGTGCCAGCACGGGGGGCGGGGGGAGAGATACGCAGTATTTT
TRBV7-2	TRBJ2-6	.	.	CASSLGHLSGANVLTF	TGTGCCAGCAGCTTGGGACACCTCTCTGGGGCCAACGTCCTGACTTTC
TRBV6-2/TRBV6-3	TRBJ2-5	.	many	CASRDPQETQYF	TGTGCCAGCCGGGACCCGCAAGAGACCCAGTACTTC
TRBV7-9	TRBJ2-1	TRBD2	.	CASNLGLASDEQFF	TGTGCCAGCAACCTCGGACTAGCGTCGGATGAGCAGTTCTTC
TRBV2	TRBJ1-2	.	many	CASRTNRAPNYGYTF	TGTGCCAGCAGAACAAACAGGGCTCCTAACTATGGCTACACCTTC
TRBV2	TRBJ2-4	.	few	CASSTGSIDKNIQYF	TGTGCCAGCAGCACCGGGTCCATCGACAAAAACATTCAGTACTTC
TRBV2	TRBJ2-7	.	many	CASTPLGEQYF	TGTGCCAGCACCCCTCTGGGCGAGCAGTACTTC
TRBV20-1	TRBJ1-2	.	many	CSARVGGYTF	TGCAGTGCTAGAGTGGGGGGCTACACCTTC
TRBV27	TRBJ2-1	TRBD1	.	CASSHDRGREQFF	TGTGCCAGCAGTCACGACAGGGGTCGAGAGCAGTTCTTC
TRBV19	TRBJ2-3	TRBD2	few	CASSLQTSGVGPDTQYF	TGTGCCAGTAGTCTCCAGACTAGCGGGGTGGGCCCAGATACGCAGTATTTT
TRBV20-1	TRBJ2-3	.	few	CSARDLTDSATDTQYF	TGCAGTGCTAGAGATCTCACCGACTCGGCCACAGATACGCAGTATTTT
TRBV6-6	TRBJ1-5	.	many	CASSYPSLNQPQHF	TGTGCCAGCAGTTACCCGAGCCTTAATCAGCCCCAGCATTTT
TRBV5-1	TRBJ2-1	TRBD2	.	CASSLTSVAGGNEQFF	TGCGCCAGCAGCTTGACCTCGGTAGCGGGCGGCAATGAGCAGTTCTTC
TRBV7-9	TRBJ2-7	.	.	CASSSHAPGTYEQYF	TGTGCCAGCAGCTCACACGCACCCGGAACCTACGAGCAGTACTTC
TRBV27	TRBJ2-5	TRBD2	few	CASSPLGAGALETQYF	TGTGCCAGCAGTCCCCTGGGAGCGGGGGCCCTGGAGACCCAGTACTTC
TRBV20-1	TRBJ2-3	.	many	CSARDNKRYF	TGCAGTGCTAGAGATAATAAGCGGTATTTT
TRBV28	TRBJ2-1	TRBD1	.	CASSSSGQGAYEQFF	TGTGCCAGCAGTTCCTCGGGACAGGGGGCCTATGAGCAGTTCTTC
TRBV4-1	TRBJ2-1	TRBD2	many	CASSQGASGDNEQFF	TGCGCCAGCAGCCAAGGGGCTAGCGGGGACAATGAGCAGTTCTTC
TRBV5-1	TRBJ2-3	.	few	CASSLDPASTDTQYF	TGCGCCAGCAGCTTGGATCCCGCGAGCACAGATACGCAGTATTTT
TRBV7-2	TRBJ2-3	.	.	CASIPGGTDTQYF	TGTGCCAGCATCCCAGGGGGGACAGATACGCAGTATTTT
TRBV19	TRBJ1-5	.	many	CASSKQYQPQHF	TGTGCCAGTAGTAAACAATATCAGCCCCAGCATTTT
TRBV4-1	TRBJ1-1	.	.	CASSPGDLGDTEAFF	TGCGCCAGCAGCCCGGGGGATCTGGGGGACACTGAAGCTTTCTTT
TRBV20-1	TRBJ1-2	.	many	CSAQTDYGYTF	TGCAGTGCCCAGACCGATTATGGCTACACCTTC
TRBV11-2	TRBJ1-2	.	few	CASSFRGWGYTF	TGTGCCAGCAGCTTCCGCGGGTGGGGCTACACCTTC
TRBV28	TRBJ2-3	.	few	CASSSVASSTDTQYF	TGTGCCAGCAGTTCGGTGGCGTCTAGCACAGATACGCAGTATTTT
TRBV12-3/TRBV12-4	TRBJ2-3	TRBD1	many	CASRRTGGVAQYF	TGTGCCAGCAGACGGACAGGGGGCGTCGCGCAGTATTTT
TRBV15	TRBJ1-3	.	many	CATSPGVQAGNTIYF	TGTGCCACCAGCCCAGGGGTTCAGGCTGGAAACACCATATATTTT
TRBV5-6	TRBJ2-3	TRBD2	few	CASSFPLGSGGASTQYF	TGTGCCAGCAGCTTCCCATTGGGTAGCGGGGGGGCCAGTACGCAGTATTTT
TRBV7-6	TRBJ2-5	TRBD1	many	CASDRGQETQYF	TGTGCCTCTGACAGGGGGCAAGAGACCCAGTACTTC
TRBV29-1	TRBJ2-3	.	few	CSVAYRVSDTQYF	TGCAGCGTTGCCTACAGGGTGTCAGATACGCAGTATTTT
TRBV10-3	TRBJ2-7	TRBD2	few	CAISEPGLALYEQYF	TGTGCCATCAGTGAGCCCGGACTAGCGCTGTACGAGCAGTACTTC
TRBV6-5	TRBJ1-2	TRBD1	.	CASTLDRSHYGYTF	TGTGCCAGCACCCTGGACAGGTCCCACTATGGCTACACCTTC
TRBV10-3	TRBJ1-5	.	many	CAISGLRAGQPQHF	TGTGCCATCAGTGGACTCAGGGCGGGCCAGCCCCAGCATTTT